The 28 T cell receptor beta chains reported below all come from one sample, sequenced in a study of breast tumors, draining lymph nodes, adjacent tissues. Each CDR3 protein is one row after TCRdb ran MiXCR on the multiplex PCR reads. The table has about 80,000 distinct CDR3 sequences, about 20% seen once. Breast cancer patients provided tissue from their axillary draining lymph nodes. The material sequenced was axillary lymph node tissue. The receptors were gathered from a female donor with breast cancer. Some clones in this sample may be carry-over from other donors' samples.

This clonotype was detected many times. The CDR3 loop is CASSGGLAGGPYNEQFF. CDR3 coding DNA: TGTGCCAGCAGCGGGGGACTAGCGGGAGGGCCCTACAATGAGCAGTTCTTC. V is TRBV5-6 and J is TRBJ2-1; 16 bases are shared with TRBD2. The CDR3 runs to 17 residues. CDR1 is SGHDT and CDR2 is YYEEEE in the germline V gene. Trimming at V came to 4 bases and at J to 2 bases, leaving 3 bases not matched to a gene.

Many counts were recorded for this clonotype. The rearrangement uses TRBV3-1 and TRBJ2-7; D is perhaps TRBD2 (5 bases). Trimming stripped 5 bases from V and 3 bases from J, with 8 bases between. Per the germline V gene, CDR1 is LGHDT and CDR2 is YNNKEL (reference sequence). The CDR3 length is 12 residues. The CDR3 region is CASSSGYYEQYF. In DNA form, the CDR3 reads TGTGCCAGCAGCTCGGGGTACTACGAGCAGTACTTC.

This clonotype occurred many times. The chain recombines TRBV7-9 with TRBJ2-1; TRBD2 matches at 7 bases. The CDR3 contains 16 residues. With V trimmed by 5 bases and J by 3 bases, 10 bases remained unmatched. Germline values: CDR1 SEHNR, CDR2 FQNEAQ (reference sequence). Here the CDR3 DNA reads TGTGCCAGCAGCCCCGGGACTACAGGCGTCTACAATGAGCAGTTCTTC. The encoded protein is CASSPGTTGVYNEQFF.

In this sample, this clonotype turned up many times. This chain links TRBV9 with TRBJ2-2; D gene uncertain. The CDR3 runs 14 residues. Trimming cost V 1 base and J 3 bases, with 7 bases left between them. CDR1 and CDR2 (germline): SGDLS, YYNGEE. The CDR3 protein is CASSVKRDTGELFF. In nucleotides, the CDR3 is TGTGCCAGCAGCGTAAAGCGTGACACCGGGGAGCTGTTTTTT.

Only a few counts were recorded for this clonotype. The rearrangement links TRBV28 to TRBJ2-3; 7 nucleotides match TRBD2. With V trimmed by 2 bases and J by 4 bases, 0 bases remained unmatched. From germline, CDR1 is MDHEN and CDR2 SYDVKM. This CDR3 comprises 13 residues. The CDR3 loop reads CASSLGGADTQYF. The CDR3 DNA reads TGTGCCAGCAGTTTAGGGGGGGCAGATACGCAGTATTTT. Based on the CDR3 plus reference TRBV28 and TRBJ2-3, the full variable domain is DVKVTQSSRYLVKRTGEKVFLECVQDMDHENMFWYRQDPGLGLRLIYFSYDVKMKEKGDIPEGYSVSREKKERFSLILESASTNQTSMYLCASSLGGADTQYFGPGTRLTVL.

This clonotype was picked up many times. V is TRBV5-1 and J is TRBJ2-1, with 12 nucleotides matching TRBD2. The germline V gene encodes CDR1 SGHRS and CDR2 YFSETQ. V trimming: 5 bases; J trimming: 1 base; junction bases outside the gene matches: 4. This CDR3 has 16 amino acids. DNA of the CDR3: TGCGCCAGCAGGGATGGACTAGCGGGGTCCTACAATGAGCAGTTCTTC. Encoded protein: CASRDGLAGSYNEQFF.

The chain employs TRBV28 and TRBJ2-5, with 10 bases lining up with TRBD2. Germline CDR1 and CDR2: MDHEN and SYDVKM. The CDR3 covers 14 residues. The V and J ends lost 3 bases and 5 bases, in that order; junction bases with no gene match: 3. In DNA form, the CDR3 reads TGTGCCAGCAGTTTTAGCGGGAGGAGGGAGACCCAGTACTTC. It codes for CASSFSGRRETQYF.

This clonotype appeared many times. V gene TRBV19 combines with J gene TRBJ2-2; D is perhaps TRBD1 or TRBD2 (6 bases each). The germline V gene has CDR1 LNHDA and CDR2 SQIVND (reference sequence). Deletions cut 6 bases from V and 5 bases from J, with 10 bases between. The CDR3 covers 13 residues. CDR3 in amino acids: CASRWRGTGELFF. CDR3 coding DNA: TGTGCCAGTAGGTGGAGGGGGACCGGGGAGCTGTTTTTT.

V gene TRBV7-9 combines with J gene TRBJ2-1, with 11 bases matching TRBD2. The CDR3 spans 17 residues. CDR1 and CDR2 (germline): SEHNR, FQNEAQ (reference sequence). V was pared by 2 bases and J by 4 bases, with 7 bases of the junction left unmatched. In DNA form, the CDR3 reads TGTGCCAGCAGCTTACTAGCGGGAGGCGTTAGGTACAATGAGCAGTTCTTC. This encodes CASSLLAGGVRYNEQFF.

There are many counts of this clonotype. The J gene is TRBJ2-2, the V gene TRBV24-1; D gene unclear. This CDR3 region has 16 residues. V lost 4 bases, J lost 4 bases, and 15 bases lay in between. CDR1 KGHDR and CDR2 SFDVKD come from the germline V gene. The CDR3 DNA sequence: TGTGCCACCAGTGAGTCCACTGTCGATGTCACCGGGGAGCTGTTTTTT. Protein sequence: CATSESTVDVTGELFF.

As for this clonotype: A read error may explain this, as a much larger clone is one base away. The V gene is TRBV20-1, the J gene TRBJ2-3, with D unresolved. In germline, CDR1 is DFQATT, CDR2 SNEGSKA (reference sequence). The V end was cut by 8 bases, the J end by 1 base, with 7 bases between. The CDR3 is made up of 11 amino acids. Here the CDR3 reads CSKGGTDTQYF. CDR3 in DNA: TGCAGTAAGGGCGGCACAGATACGCAGTATTTT.

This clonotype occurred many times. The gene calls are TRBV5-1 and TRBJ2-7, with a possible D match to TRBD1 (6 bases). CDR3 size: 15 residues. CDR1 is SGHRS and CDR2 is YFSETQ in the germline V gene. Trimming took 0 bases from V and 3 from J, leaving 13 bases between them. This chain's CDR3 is CASSLVPGVGYEQYF. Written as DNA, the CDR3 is TGCGCCAGCAGCTTGGTTCCAGGGGTGGGCTACGAGCAGTACTTC.

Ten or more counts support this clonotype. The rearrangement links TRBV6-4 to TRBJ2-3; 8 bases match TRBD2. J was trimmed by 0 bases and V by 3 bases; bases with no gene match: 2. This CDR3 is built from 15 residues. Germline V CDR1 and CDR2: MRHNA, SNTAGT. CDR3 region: CASSDSGGSTDTQYF. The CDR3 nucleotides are TGTGCCAGCAGTGATTCGGGAGGGAGCACAGATACGCAGTATTTT.

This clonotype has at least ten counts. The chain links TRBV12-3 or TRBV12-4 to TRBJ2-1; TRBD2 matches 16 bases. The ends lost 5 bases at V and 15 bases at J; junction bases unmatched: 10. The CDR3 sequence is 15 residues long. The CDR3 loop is CASSPPGLAGGPTFF. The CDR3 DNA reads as TGTGCCAGCAGTCCTCCGGGACTAGCGGGAGGGCCTACGTTCTTC.

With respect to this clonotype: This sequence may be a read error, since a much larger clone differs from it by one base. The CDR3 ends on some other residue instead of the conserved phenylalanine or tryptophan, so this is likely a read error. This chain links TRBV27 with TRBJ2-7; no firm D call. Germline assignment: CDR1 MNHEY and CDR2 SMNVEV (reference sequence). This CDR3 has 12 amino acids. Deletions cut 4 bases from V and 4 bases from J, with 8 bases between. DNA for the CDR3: TGTGCCAGCAGTTCCTACCCTTACGAGCAGTACCTC. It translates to CASSSYPYEQYL.

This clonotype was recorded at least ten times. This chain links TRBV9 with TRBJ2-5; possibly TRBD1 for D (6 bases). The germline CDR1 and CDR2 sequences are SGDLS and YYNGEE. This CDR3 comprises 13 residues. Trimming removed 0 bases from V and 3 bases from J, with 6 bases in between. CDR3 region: CASSVGTEETQYF. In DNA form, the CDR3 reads TGTGCCAGCAGCGTAGGGACAGAAGAGACCCAGTACTTC.

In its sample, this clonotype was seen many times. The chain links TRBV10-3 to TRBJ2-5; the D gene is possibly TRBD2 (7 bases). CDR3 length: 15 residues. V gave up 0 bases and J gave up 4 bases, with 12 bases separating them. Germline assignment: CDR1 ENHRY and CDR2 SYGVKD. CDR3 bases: TGTGCCATCAGTGAGTCGAGGGGGGGCGGAGAGACCCAGTACTTC. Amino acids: CAISESRGGGETQYF.

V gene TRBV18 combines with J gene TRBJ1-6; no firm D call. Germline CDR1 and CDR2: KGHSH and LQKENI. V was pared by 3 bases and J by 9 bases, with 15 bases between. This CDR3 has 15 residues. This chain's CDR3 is CASSPHRRLVSPLHF. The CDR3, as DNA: TGTGCCAGCTCACCCCACCGGCGGCTGGTTTCACCCCTCCACTTT.

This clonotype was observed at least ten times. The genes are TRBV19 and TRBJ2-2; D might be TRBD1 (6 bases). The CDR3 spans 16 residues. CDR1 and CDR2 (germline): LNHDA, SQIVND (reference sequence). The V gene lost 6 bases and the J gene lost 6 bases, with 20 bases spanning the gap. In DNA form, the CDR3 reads TGTGCCAGTAGCCCCAGAGGGGGTGGTAAGGCCGGGGAGCTGTTTTTT. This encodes CASSPRGGGKAGELFF.

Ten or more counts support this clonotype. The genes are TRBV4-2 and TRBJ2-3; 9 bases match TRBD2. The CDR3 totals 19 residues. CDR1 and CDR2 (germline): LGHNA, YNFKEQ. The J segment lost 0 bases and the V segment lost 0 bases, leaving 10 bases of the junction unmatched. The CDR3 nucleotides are TGTGCCAGCAGCCAAGATCGGGGTAGCGGGAGCGCTAGCACAGATACGCAGTATTTT. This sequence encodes CASSQDRGSGSASTDTQYF.

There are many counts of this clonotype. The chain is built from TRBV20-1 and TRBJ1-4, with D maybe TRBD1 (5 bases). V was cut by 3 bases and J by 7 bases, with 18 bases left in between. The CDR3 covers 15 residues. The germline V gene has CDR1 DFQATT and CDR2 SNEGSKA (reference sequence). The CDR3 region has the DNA TGCAGTGCTAGTGAATCGACAGTGATGTTTGAAAAACTGTTTTTT. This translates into CSASESTVMFEKLFF.

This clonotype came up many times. This CDR3 reads CSGLYRGETQYF. CDR3 nucleotides: TGCAGTGGCCTATACAGGGGGGAGACCCAGTACTTC. The chain couples TRBV20-1 to TRBJ2-5, with 8 bases identical to TRBD1. V shed 7 bases, J shed 5 bases, and the junction held 6 bases outside the gene matches. Germline V gene sequence: CDR1 DFQATT, CDR2 SNEGSKA (reference sequence). The CDR3 totals 12 residues.

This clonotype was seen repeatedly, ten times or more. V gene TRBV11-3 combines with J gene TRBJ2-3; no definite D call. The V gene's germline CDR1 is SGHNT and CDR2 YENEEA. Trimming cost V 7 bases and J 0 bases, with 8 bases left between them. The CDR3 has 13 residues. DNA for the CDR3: TGTGCCAGCACCCAAGATAGCACAGATACGCAGTATTTT. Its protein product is CASTQDSTDTQYF.

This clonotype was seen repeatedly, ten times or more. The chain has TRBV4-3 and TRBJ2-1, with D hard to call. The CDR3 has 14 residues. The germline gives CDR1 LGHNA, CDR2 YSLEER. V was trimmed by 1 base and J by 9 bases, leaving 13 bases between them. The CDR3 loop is CASSQARVGVEQFF. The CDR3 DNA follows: TGCGCCAGCAGCCAAGCCCGAGTGGGCGTTGAGCAGTTCTTC.

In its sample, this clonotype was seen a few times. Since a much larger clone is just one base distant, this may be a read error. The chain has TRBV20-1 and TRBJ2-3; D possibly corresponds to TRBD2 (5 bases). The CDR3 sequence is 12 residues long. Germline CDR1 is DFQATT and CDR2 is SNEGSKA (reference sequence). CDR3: CSTRGQEAERYF. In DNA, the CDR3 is TGCAGTACTAGAGGCCAAGAGGCAGAGAGGTATTTT.

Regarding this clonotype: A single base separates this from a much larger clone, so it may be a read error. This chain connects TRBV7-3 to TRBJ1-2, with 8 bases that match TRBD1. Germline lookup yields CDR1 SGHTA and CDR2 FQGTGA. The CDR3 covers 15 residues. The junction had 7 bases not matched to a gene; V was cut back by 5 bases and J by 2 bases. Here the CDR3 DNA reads TGTGCCAGCAGCATTGCAGGGGGCCTGAACTATGGCTACACCTTC. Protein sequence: CASSIAGGLNYGYTF. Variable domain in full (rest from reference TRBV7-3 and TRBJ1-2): GAGVSQTPSNKVTEKGKYVELRCDPISGHTALYWYRQSLGQGPEFLIYFQGTGAADDSGLPNDRFFAVRPEGSVSTLKIQRTERGDSAVYLCASSIAGGLNYGYTFGSGTRLTVV.

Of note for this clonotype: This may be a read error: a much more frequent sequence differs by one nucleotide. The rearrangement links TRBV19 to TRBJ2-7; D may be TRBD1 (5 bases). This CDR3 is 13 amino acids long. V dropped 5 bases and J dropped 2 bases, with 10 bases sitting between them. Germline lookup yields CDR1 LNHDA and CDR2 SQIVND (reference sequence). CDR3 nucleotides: TGTGCCAGTAGTGTGACAGCGCCCTACGAGCAGTACTTC. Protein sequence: CASSVTAPYEQYF.

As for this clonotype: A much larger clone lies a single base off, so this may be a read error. As DNA, the CDR3 is TGTGCCAGTATAGACACAAATAACTATGGCTACACCTTC. Amino acid sequence: CASIDTNNYGYTF. The gene calls are TRBV28 and TRBJ1-2; D is undetermined. Germline CDR1 and CDR2: MDHEN and SYDVKM. V gave up 9 bases and J gave up 1 base, with 12 bases separating them. This CDR3 has 13 amino acids.